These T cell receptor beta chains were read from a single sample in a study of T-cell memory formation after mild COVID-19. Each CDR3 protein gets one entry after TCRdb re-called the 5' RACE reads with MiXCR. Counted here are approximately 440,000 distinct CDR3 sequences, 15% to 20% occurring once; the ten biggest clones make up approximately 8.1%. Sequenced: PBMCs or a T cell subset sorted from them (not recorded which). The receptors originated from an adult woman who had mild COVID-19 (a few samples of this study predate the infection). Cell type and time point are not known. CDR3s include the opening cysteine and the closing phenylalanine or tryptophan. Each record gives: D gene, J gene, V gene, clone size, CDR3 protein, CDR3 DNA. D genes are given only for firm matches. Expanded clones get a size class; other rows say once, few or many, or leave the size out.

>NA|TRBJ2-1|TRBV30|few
CAWSPGRHNEQFF
TGTGCCTGGAGTCCAGGGAGGCACAATGAGCAGTTCTTC
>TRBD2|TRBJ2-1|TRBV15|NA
CATSREGTSGGNEQFF
TGTGCCACCAGCAGAGAGGGGACTAGCGGGGGGAATGAGCAGTTCTTC
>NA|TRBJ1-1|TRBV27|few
CASSLTGQSFEAFF
TGTGCCAGCAGTTTAACAGGGCAGTCCTTTGAAGCTTTCTTT
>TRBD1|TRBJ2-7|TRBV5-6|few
CASSQDRGLHEQYF
TGTGCCAGCAGCCAGGACAGGGGGCTACACGAGCAGTACTTC
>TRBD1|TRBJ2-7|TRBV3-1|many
CASSQGQGALNEQYF
TGTGCCAGCAGCCAAGGACAGGGGGCGCTTAACGAGCAGTACTTC
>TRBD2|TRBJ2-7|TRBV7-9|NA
CASKRGRSYEQYF
TGTGCCAGCAAGCGGGGGCGCTCCTACGAGCAGTACTTC
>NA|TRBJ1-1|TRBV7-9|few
CASSRDSQVHEAFF
TGTGCCAGCAGCCGAGACTCGCAGGTCCATGAAGCTTTCTTT
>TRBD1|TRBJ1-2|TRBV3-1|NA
CASSQDLRLTGSSYGYTF
TGTGCCAGCAGCCAAGATCTTAGACTGACAGGGTCCTCCTATGGCTACACCTTC
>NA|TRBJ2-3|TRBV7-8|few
CASSSTSAGSGSTDTQYF
TGTGCCAGCAGCTCCACATCCGCGGGGTCGGGGAGCACAGATACGCAGTATTTT
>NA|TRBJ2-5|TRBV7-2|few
CASSPRNRTQYF
TGTGCCAGCAGCCCCCGGAATCGGACCCAGTACTTC
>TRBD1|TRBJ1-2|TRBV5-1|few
CASSFKQGAGGYTF
TGCGCCAGCAGCTTCAAACAGGGGGCAGGTGGCTACACCTTC
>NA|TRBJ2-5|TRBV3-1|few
CASSQDGPQETQYF
TGTGCCAGCAGCCAAGATGGTCCCCAAGAGACCCAGTACTTC